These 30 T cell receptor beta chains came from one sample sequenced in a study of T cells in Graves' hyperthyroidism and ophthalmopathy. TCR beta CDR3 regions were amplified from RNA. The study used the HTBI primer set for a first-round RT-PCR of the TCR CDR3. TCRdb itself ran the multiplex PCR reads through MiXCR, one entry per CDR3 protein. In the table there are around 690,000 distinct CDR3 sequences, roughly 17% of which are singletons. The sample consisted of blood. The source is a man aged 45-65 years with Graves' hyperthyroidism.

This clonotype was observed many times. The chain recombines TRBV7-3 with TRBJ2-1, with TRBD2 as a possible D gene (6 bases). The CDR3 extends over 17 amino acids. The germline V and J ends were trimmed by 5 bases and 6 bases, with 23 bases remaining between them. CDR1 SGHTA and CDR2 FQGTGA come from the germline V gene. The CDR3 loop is CASSPRRGLGTLNEQFF. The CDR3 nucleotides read TGTGCCAGCAGCCCACGAAGGGGTCTCGGGACTCTCAATGAGCAGTTCTTC. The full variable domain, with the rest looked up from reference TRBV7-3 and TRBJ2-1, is GAGVSQTPSNKVTEKGKYVELRCDPISGHTALYWYRQSLGQGPEFLIYFQGTGAADDSGLPNDRFFAVRPEGSVSTLKIQRTERGDSAVYLCASSPRRGLGTLNEQFFGPGTRLTVL.

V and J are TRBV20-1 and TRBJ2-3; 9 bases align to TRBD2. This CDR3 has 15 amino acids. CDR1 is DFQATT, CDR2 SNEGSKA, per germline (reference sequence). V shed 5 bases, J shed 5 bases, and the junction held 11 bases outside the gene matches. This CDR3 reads CSADSSGRPEDTQYF. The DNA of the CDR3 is TGCAGTGCTGACAGCAGCGGGAGGCCGGAAGATACGCAGTATTTT.

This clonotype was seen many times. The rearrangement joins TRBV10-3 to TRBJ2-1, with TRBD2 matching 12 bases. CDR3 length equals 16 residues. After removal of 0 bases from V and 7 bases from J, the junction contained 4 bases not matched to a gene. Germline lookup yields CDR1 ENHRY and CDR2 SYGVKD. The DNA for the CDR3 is TGTGCCATCAGTGAGTCCCTAGCGGGAGGGCCGAATGAGCAGTTCTTC. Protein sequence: CAISESLAGGPNEQFF.

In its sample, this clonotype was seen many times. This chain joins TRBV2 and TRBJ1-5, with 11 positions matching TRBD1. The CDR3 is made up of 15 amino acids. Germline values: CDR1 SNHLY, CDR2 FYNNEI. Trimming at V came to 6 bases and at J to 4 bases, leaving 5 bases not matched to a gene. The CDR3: CASRGGQGGNQPQHF. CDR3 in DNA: TGTGCCAGCAGGGGGGGACAGGGGGGAAATCAGCCCCAGCATTTT.

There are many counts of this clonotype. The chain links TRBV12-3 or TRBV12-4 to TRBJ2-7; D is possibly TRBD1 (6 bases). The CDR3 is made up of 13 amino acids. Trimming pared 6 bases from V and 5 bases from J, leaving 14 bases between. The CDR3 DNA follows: TGTGCCAGCAGCCCTACAGGGCGCAACGAGCAGTACTTC. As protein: CASSPTGRNEQYF.

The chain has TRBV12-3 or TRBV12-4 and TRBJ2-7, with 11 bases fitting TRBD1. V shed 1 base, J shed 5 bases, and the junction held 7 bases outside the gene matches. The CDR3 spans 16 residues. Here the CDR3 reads CASSLEAGTGGNEQYF. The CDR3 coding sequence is TGTGCCAGCAGTTTAGAAGCGGGGACAGGGGGTAACGAGCAGTACTTC.

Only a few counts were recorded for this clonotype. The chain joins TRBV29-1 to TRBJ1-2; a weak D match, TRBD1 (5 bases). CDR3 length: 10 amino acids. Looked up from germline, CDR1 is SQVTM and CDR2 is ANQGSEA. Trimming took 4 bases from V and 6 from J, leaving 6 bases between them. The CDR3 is CSVGDDGYTF. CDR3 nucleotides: TGCAGCGTTGGGGACGATGGCTACACCTTC.

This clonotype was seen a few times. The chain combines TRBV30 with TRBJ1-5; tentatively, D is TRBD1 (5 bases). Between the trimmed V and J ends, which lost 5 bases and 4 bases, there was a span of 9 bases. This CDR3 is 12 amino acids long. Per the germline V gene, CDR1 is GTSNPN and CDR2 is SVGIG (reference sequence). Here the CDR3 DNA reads TGTGCCTGGGGATGGGGGAATCAGCCCCAGCATTTT. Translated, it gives CAWGWGNQPQHF.

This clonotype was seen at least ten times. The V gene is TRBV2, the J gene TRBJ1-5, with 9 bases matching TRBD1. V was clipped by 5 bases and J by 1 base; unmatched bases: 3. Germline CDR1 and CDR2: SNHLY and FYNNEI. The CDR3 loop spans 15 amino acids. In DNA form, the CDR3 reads TGTGCCAGCAGTATGGGACAGGGAAGCAATCAGCCCCAGCATTTT. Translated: CASSMGQGSNQPQHF.

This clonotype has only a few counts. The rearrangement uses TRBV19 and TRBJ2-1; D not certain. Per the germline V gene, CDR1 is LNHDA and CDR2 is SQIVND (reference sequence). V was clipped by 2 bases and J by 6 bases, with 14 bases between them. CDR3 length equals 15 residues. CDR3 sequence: CASSISGGACNEQFF. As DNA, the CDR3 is TGTGCCAGTAGTATAAGTGGCGGAGCCTGCAATGAGCAGTTCTTC.

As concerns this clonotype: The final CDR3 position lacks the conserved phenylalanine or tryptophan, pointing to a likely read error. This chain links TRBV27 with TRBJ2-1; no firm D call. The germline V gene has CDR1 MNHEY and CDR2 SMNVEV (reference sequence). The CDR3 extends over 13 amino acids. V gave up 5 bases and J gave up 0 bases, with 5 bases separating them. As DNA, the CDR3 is TGTGCCAGCAGTATGAGCTCCTACAATGAGCAGTTCCTC. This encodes CASSMSSYNEQFL.

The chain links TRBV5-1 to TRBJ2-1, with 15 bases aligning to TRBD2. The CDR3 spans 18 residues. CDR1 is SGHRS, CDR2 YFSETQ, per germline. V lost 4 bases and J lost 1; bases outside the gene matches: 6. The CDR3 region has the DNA TGCGCCAGCAGCCGGACTAGCGGGAGGGCCAAATCCTACAATGAGCAGTTCTTC. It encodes CASSRTSGRAKSYNEQFF.

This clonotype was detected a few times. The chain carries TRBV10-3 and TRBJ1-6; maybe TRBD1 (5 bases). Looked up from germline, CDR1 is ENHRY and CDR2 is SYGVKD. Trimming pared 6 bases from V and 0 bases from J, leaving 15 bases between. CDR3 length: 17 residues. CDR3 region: CAIRDDRQLSYNSPLHF. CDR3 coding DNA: TGTGCCATCAGGGATGACAGACAACTCTCCTATAATTCACCCCTCCACTTT.

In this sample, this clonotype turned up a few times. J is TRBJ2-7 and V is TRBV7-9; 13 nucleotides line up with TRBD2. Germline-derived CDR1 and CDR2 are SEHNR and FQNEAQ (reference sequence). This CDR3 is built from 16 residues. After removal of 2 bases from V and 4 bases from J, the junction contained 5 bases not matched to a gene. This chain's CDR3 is CASSLRLAGGGYEQYF. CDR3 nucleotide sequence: TGTGCCAGCAGCTTACGACTAGCGGGAGGAGGTTACGAGCAGTACTTC.

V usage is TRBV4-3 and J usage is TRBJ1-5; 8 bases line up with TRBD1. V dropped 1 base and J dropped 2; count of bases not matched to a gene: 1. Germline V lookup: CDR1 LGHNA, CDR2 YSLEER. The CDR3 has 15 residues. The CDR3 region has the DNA TGCGCCAGCAGCCAAGGGACAGGGCGCAATCAGCCCCAGCATTTT. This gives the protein CASSQGTGRNQPQHF.

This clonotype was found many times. The CDR3 DNA is TGCGCCAGCAGCTTGGAGGGCACAGCGCTGTCCTACGAGCAGTACTTC. Encoded protein: CASSLEGTALSYEQYF. The chain links TRBV5-1 to TRBJ2-7, with no clear D. Germline V gene data show CDR1 as SGHRS and CDR2 as YFSETQ. V lost 0 bases and J 1 base, leaving 14 bases between the germline ends. The CDR3 extends over 16 amino acids.

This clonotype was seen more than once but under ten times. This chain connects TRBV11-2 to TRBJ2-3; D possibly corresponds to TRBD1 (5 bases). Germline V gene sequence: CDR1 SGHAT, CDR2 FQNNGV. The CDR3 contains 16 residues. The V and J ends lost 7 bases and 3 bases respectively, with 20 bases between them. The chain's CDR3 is CASNPLLGATTDTQYF. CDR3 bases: TGTGCCAGCAACCCCTTGCTTGGGGCGACAACAGATACGCAGTATTTT. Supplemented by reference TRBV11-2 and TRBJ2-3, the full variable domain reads EAGVAQSPRYKIIEKRQSVAFWCNPISGHATLYWYQQILGQGPKLLIQFQNNGVVDDSQLPKDRFSAERLKGVDSTLKIQPAKLEDSAVYLCASNPLLGATTDTQYFGPGTRLTVL.

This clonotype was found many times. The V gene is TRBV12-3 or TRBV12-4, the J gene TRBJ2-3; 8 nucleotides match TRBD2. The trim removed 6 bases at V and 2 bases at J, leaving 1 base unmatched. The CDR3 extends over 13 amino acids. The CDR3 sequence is CASRRGVTDTQYF. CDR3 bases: TGTGCCAGCAGGCGGGGGGTCACAGATACGCAGTATTTT.

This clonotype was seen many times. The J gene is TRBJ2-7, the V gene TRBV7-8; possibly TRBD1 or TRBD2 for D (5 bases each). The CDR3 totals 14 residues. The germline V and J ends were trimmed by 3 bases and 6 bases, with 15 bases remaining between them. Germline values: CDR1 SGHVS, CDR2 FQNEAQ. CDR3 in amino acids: CASSFGTERGEQYF. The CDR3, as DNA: TGTGCCAGCAGCTTCGGGACGGAAAGAGGCGAGCAGTACTTC.

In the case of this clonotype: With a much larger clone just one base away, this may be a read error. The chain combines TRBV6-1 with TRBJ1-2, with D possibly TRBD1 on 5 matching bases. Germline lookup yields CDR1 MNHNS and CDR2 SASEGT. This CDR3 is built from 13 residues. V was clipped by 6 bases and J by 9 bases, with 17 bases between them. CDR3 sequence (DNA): TGTGCCAGCAGAGGACGGGGACGAACCCGCTACACCTTC. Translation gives CASRGRGRTRYTF.

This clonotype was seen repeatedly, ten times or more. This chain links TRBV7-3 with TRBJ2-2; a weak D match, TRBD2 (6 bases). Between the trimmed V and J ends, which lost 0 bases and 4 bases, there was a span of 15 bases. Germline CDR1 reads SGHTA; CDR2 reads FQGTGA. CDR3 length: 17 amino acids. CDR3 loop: CASSLTMGGRGTGELFF. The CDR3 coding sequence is TGTGCCAGCAGCTTAACGATGGGGGGTCGGGGCACCGGGGAGCTGTTTTTT.

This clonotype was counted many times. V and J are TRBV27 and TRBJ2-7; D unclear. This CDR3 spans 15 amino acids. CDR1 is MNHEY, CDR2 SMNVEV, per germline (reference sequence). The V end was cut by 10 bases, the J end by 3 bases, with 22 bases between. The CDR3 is CATTSRSRADYEQYF. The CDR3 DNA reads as TGTGCCACTACTTCCCGTAGTCGGGCCGACTACGAGCAGTACTTC.

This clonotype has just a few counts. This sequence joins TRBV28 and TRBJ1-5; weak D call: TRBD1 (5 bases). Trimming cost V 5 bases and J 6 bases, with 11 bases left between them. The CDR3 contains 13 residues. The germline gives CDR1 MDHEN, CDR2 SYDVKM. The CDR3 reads CASSVGRAQPQHF. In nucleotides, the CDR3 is TGTGCCAGCAGTGTGGGCAGGGCTCAGCCCCAGCATTTT.

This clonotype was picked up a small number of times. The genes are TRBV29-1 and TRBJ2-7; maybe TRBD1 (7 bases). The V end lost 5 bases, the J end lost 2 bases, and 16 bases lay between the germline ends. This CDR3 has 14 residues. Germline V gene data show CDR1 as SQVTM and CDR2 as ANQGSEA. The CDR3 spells CSVQTRGATYEQYF. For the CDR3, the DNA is TGCAGCGTTCAAACCAGGGGGGCCACCTACGAGCAGTACTTC.

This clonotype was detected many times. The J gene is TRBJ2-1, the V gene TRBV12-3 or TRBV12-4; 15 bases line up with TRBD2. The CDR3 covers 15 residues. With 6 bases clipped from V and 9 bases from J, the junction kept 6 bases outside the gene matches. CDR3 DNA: TGTGCCAGCAGCCAGGGACTAGCGGGAGGCCCTGAGCAGTTCTTC. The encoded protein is CASSQGLAGGPEQFF.

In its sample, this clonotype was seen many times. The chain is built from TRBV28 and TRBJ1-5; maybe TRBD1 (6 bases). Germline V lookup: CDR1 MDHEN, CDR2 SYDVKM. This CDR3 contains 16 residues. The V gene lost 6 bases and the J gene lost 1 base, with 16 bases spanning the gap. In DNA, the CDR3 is TGTGCCAGCAGCACCCTCGGGACACAGAGCAATCAGCCCCAGCATTTT. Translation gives CASSTLGTQSNQPQHF.

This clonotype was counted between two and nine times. CDR3 loop: CASSKGLAGSPGPYEQYF. In DNA form, the CDR3 reads TGTGCCAGCAGTAAGGGACTAGCGGGTTCTCCGGGGCCCTACGAGCAGTACTTC. The chain combines TRBV6-2 or TRBV6-3 with TRBJ2-7; 12 positions agree with TRBD2. The CDR3 is 18 residues long. Unmatched junction bases numbered 13, after V lost 5 bases and J lost 2 bases. Per germline, CDR1 MNHEY and CDR2 SVGEGT.

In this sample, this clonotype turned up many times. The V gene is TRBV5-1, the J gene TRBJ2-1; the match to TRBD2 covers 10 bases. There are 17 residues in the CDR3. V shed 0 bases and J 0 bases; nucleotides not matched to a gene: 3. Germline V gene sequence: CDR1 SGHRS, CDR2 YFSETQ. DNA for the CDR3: TGCGCCAGCAGCTTGGGGATAGCGGGAGGCTCCTACAATGAGCAGTTCTTC. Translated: CASSLGIAGGSYNEQFF.

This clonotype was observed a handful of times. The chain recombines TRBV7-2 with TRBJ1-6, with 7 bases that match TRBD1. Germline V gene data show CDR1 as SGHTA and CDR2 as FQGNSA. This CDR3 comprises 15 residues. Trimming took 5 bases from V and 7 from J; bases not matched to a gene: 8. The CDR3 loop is CASSRSGTENSPLHF. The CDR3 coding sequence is TGTGCCAGCAGCCGCTCCGGGACAGAGAATTCACCCCTCCACTTT. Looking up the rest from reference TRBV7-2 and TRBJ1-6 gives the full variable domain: GAGVSQSPSNKVTEKGKDVELRCDPISGHTALYWYRQSLGQGLEFLIYFQGNSAPDKSGLPSDRFSAERTGGSVSTLTIQRTQQEDSAVYLCASSRSGTENSPLHFGNGTRLTVT.

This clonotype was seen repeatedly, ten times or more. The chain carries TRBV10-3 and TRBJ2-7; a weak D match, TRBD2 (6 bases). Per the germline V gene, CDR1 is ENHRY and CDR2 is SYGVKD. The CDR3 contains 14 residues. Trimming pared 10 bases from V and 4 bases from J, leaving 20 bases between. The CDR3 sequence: CATKGGSGEYEQYF. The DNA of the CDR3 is TGTGCCACCAAGGGCGGTAGCGGAGAGTACGAGCAGTACTTC.